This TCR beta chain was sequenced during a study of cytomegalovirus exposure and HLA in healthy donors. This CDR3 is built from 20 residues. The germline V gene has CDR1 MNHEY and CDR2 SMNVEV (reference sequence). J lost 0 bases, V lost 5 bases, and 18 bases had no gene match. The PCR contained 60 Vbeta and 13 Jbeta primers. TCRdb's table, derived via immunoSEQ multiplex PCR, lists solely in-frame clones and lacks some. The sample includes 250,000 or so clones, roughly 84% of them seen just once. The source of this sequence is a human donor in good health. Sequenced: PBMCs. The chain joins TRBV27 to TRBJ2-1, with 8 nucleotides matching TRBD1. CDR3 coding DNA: TGTGCCAGCAGTCCTCGGACAGGGCTCTACCTGGGAAGCTCCTACAATGAGCAGTTCTTC. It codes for CASSPRTGLYLGSSYNEQFF.